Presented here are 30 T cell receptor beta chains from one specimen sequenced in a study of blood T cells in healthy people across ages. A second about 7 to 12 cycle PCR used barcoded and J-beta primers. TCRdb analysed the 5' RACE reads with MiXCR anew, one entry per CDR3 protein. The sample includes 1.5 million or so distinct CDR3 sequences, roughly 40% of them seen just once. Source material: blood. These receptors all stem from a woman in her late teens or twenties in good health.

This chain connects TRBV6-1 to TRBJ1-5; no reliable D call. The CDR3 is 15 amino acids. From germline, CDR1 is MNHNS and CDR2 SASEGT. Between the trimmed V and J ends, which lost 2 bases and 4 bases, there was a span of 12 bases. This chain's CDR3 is CASSESGSPNQPQHF. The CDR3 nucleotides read TGTGCCAGCAGTGAATCCGGGTCCCCGAATCAGCCCCAGCATTTT.

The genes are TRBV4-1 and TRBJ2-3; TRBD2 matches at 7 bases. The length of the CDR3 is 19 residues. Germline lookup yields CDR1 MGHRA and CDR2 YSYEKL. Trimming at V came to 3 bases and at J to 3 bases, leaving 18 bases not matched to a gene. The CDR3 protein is CASSQSSSPGLEITDTQYF. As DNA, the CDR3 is TGCGCCAGCAGCCAGAGCTCCTCACCCGGACTAGAAATTACAGATACGCAGTATTTT.

The CDR3 spells CASSLEGTGTSVSEQFF. The CDR3, as DNA: TGTGCCAGCAGCTTAGAGGGGACCGGGACTAGCGTAAGTGAGCAGTTCTTC. V is TRBV7-9 and J is TRBJ2-1; TRBD2 agrees at 10 bases. CDR1 and CDR2 from the germline V gene are SEHNR and FQNEAQ (reference sequence). J gave up 9 bases and V 1 base, and 12 bases lay outside the gene matches. This CDR3 region has 17 residues. The full variable domain, in which reference TRBV7-9 and TRBJ2-1 provide the parts outside the CDR3, is DTGVSQNPRHKITKRGQNVTFRCDPISEHNRLYWYRQTLGQGPEFLTYFQNEAQLEKSRLLSDRFSAERPKGSFSTLEIQRTEQGDSAMYLCASSLEGTGTSVSEQFFGPGTRLTVL.

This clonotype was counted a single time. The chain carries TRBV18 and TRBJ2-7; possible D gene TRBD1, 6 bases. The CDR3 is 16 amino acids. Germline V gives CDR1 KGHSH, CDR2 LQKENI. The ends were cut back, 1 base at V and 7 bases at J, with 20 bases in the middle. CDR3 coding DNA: TGTGCCAGCTCACCACTAGTCGGGACACCCGCGTTGGAGCAGTACTTC. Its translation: CASSPLVGTPALEQYF. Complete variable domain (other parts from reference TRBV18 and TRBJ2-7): NAGVMQNPRHLVRRRGQEARLRCSPMKGHSHVYWYRQLPEEGLKFMVYLQKENIIDESGMPKERFSAEFPKEGPSILRIQQVVRGDSAAYFCASSPLVGTPALEQYFGPGTRLTVT.

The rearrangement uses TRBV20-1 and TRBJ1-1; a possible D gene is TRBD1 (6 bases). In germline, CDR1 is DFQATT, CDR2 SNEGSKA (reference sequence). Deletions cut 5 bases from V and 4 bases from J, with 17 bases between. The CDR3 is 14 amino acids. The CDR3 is CSAVDRLSFTEAFF. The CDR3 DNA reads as TGCAGTGCTGTCGACAGGCTTTCTTTCACTGAAGCTTTCTTT.

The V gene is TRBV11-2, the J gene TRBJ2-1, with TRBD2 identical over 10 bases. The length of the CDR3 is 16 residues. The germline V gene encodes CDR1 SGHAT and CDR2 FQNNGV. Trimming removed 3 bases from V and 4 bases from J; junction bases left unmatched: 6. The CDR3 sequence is CASSFSASGGYNEQFF. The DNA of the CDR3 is TGTGCCAGCAGCTTTTCGGCTAGCGGGGGATACAATGAGCAGTTCTTC.

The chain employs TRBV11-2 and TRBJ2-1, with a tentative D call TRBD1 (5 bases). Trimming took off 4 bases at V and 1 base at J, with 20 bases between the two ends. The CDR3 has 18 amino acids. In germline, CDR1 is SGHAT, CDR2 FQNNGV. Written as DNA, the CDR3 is TGTGCCAGCAGCTCCTTGACGACAGCTGGTGGGTCCTACAATGAGCAGTTCTTC. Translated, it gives CASSSLTTAGGSYNEQFF.

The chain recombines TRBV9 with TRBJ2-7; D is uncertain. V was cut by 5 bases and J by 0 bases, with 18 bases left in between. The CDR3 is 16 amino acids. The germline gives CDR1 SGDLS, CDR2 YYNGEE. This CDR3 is CASRGPENKSSYEQYF. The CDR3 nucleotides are TGTGCCAGCAGAGGCCCGGAGAACAAAAGCTCCTACGAGCAGTACTTC.

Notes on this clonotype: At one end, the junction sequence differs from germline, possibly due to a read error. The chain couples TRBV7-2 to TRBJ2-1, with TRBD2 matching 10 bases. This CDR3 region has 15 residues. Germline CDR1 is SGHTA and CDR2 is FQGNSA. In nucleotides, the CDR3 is TGTGCCGGCAGCTTAGCACTAGCGGGGAAGAATGAGCAGTTCTTC. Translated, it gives CAGSLALAGKNEQFF.

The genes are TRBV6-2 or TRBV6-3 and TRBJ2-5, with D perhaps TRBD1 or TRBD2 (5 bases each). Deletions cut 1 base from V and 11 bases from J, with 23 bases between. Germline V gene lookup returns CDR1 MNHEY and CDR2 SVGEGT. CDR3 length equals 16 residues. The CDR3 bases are TGTGCCAGCAGTTACTTGGGACCCTCAACCTACAATGAGCAGTACTTC. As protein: CASSYLGPSTYNEQYF.

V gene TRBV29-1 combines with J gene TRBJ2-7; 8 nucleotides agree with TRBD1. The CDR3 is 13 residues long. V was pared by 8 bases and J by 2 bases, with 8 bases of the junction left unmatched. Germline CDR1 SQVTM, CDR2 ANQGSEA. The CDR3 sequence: CSRNGTGTYEQYF. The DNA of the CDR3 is TGCAGCCGGAATGGGACAGGAACCTACGAGCAGTACTTC.

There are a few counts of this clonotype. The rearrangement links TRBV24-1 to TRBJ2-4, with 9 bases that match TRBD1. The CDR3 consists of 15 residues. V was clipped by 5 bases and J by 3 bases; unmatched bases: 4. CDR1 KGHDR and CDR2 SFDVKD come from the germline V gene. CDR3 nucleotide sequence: TGTGCCACCAGTGGGGGGACAGGGAGCAAAAACATTCAGTACTTC. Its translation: CATSGGTGSKNIQYF.

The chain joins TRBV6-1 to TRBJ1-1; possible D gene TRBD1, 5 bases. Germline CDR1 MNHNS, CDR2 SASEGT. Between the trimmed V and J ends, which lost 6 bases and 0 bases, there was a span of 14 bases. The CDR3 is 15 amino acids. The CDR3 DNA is TGTGCCAGCAGCCCTAGGGGTCTTTTGAACACTGAAGCTTTCTTT. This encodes CASSPRGLLNTEAFF.

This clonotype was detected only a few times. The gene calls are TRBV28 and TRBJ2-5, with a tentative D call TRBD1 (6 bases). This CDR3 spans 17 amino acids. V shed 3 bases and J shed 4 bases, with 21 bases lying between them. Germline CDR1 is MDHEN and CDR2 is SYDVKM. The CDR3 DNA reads TGTGCCAGCAGTTTTGGGGACATGGTTCGCTTCCGAGAGACCCAGTACTTC. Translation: CASSFGDMVRFRETQYF.

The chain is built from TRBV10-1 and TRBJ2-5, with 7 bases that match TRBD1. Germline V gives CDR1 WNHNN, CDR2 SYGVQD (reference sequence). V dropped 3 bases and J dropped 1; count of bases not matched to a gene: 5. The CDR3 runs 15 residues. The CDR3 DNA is TGCGCCAGCAGTGATGCTCCAGGGGGCCAAGAGACCCAGTACTTC. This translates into CASSDAPGGQETQYF.

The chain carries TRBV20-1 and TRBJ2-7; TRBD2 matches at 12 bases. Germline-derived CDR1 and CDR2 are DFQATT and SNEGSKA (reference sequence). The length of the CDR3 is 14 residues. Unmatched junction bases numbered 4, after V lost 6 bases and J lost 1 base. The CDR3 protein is CSAQGLAGSYEQYF. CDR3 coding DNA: TGCAGTGCACAAGGACTAGCGGGGTCCTACGAGCAGTACTTC.

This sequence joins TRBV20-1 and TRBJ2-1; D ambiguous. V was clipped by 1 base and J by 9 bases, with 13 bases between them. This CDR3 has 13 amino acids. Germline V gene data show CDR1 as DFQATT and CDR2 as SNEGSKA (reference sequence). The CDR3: CSARVGFPGEQFF. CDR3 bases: TGCAGTGCTAGAGTAGGCTTCCCCGGTGAGCAGTTCTTC.

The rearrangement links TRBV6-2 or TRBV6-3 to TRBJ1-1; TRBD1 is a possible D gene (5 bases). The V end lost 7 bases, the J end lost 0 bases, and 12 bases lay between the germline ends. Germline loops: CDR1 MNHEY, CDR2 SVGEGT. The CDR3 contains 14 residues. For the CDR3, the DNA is TGTGCCAGCAAGTTTGACAGTCTGAACACTGAAGCTTTCTTT. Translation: CASKFDSLNTEAFF.

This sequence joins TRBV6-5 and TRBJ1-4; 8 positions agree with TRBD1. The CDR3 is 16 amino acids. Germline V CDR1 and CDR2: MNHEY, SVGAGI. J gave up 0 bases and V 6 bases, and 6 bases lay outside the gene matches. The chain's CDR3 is CASSLQGVATNEKLFF. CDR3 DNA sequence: TGTGCCAGCAGCCTACAGGGGGTGGCAACTAATGAAAAACTGTTTTTT.

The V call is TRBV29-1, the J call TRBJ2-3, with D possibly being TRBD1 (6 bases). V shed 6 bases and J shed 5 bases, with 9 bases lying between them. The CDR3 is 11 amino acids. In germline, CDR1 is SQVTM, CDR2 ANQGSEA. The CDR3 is CSVRGGDTQYF. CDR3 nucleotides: TGCAGCGTCAGGGGTGGAGATACGCAGTATTTT.

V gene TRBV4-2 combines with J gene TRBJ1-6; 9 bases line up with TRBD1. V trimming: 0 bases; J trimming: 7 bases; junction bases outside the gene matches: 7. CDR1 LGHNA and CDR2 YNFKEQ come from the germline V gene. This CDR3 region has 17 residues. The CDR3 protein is CASSQDIRGTGNSPLHF. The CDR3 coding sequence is TGTGCCAGCAGCCAAGATATTAGGGGGACAGGGAATTCACCCCTCCACTTT.

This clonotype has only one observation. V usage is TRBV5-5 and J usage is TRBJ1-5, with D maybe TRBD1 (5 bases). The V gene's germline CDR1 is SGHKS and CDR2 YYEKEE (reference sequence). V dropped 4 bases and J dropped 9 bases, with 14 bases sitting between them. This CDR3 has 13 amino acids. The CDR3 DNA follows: TGTGCCAGCAGCGTGGGGACCGGGGGGCCCCAGCATTTT. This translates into CASSVGTGGPQHF.

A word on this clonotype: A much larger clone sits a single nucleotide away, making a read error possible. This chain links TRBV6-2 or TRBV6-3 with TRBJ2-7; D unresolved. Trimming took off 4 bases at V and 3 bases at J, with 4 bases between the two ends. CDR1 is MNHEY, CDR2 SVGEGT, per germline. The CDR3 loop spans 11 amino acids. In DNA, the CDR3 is TGTGCCAGCAGTTGGTTCTACGAGCAGTACTTC. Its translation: CASSWFYEQYF.

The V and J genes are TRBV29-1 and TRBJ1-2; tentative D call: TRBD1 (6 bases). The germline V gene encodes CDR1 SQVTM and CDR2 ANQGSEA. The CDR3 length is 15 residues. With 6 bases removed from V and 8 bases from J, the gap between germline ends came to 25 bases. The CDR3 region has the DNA TGCAGCGTCCCCACACTCACTGGGGACACTAACGGCTACACCTTC. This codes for CSVPTLTGDTNGYTF.

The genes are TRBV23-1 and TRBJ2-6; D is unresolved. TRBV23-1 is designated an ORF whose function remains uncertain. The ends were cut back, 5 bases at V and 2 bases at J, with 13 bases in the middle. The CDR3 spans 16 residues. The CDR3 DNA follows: TGCGCCAGCAGTTCTCGGACGGAAACTGGGGCCAACGTCCTGACTTTC. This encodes CASSSRTETGANVLTF.

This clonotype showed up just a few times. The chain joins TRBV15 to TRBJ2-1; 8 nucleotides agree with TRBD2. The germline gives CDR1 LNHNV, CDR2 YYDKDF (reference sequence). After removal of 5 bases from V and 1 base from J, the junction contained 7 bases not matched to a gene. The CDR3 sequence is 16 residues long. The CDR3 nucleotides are TGTGCCACCAGCCACCCCGCGGGAGGATCCTACAATGAGCAGTTCTTC. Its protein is CATSHPAGGSYNEQFF. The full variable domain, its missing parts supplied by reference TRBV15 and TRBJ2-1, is DAMVIQNPRYQVTQFGKPVTLSCSQTLNHNVMYWYQQKSSQAPKLLFHYYDKDFNNEADTPDNFQSRRPNTSFCFLDIRSPGLGDTAMYLCATSHPAGGSYNEQFFGPGTRLTVL.

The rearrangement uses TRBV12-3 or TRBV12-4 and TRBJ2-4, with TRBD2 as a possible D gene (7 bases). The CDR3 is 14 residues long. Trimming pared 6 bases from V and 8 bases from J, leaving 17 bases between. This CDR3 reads CASSPTGRADIQYF. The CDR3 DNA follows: TGTGCCAGCAGCCCAACAGGGAGGGCGGACATTCAGTACTTC.

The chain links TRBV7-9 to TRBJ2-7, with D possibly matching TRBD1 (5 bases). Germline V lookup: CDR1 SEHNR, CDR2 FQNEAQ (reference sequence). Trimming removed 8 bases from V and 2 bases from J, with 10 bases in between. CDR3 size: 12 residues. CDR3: CASGPTAYEQYF. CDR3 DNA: TGTGCCAGCGGGCCGACAGCCTACGAGCAGTACTTC.

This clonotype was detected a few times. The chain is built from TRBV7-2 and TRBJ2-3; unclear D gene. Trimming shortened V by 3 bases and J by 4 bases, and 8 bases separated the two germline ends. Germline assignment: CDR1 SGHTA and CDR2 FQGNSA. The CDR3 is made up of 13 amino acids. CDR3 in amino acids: CASSFAAADTQYF. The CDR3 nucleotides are TGTGCCAGCAGCTTTGCAGCAGCAGATACGCAGTATTTT.

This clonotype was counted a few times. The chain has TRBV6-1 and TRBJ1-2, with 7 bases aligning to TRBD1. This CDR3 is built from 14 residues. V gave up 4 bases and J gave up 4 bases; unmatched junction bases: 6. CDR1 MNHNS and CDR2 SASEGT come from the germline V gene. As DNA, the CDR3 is TGTGCCAGCAGTGGGTCGACAGGGATCTATGGCTACACCTTC. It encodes CASSGSTGIYGYTF.